This T cell receptor (beta chain) was retrieved from a study of blood T cell repertoires in COVID-19. For the study at large: Acute-phase and convalescent COVID-19 samples originated in the United States, Italy and Spain.

In the original processing: Reference gene primer amplification yielded estimated nucleated cell counts. Only in-frame clones appear in the TCRdb table, and some are missing; sequencing was by immunoSEQ multiplex PCR. The V and J calls and clone size are taken from that table; D and trimming were inferred from the DNA. The sample records around 200,000 clones, 70% to 90% being singletons. CDR3 length: 16 residues. Germline loops: CDR1 KGHDR, CDR2 SFDVKD. The junction had 4 bases not matched to a gene; V was cut back by 4 bases and J by 4 bases. The J gene is TRBJ2-3, the V gene TRBV24-1; 13 bases are shared with TRBD2. The sequence derives from a human donor with active or convalescent COVID-19. The donor label of this sample is uncertain. The sample was peripheral blood. This CDR3 is CATSDRTSGSPDTQYF. CDR3 sequence (DNA): TGTGCCACCAGTGACAGGACTAGCGGGAGTCCAGATACGCAGTATTTT.